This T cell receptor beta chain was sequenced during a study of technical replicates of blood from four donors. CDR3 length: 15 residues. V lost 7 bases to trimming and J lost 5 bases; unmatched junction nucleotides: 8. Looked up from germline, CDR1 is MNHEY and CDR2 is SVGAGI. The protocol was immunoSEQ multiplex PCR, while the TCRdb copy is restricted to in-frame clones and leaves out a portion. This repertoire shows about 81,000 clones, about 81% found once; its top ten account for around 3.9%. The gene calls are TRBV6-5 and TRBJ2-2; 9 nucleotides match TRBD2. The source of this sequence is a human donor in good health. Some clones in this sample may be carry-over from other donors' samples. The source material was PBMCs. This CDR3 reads CASTAAGGRTGELFF. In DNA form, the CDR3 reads TGTGCCAGCACCGCGGCGGGGGGGCGGACCGGGGAGCTGTTTTTT.